This T cell receptor beta chain was captured in a study of cytomegalovirus exposure and HLA in healthy donors. About the research overall: A data release that came early held roughly 90 million unique TCRs from HLA-typed donors. Overall study findings and caveats: Later genetic work tied a missense DCLRE1C variant to beta-chain V and J trimming. An analysis was carried out at a later point. It showed that HLA-associated TCR beta chains were more clonally expanded than equally common non-associated chains.

As to this clone: Its antigen is currently unknown.

13 Jbeta primers and 60 Vbeta primers were used for the PCR. Sequencing was performed with immunoSEQ multiplex PCR; in TCRdb, only in-frame clones are kept and a portion is missing. The data show roughly 120,000 clones, under 85% seen once. The origin of this receptor is a woman aged 50 to 60 in good health and CMV-seropositive. The sample comprised PBMCs.

As DNA, the CDR3 is TGTGCCAGCGTCGTTCAGCGGGTGTCTTCGGGGCAGTACTTC. Encoded protein: CASVVQRVSSGQYF. The chain has TRBV2 and TRBJ2-7; tentative D call: TRBD2 (6 bases). Germline loops: CDR1 SNHLY, CDR2 FYNNEI. The CDR3 extends over 14 amino acids. V gave up 8 bases and J gave up 9 bases, with 23 bases separating them.